A single sample gave rise to the 23 T cell receptor beta chains below, sequenced in a study of CD8+CD57+ T cells in acquired aplastic anemia. Using genomic DNA as the template, TCR beta VDJ and CDR3 profiling was carried out. TCRdb reanalysed the reads using MiXCR and keeps one entry per CDR3 protein. Of 100,000 to 150,000 distinct CDR3 sequences listed, 48% are singletons. Sequencing was done on a sample of sorted CD4+, CD8+, or CD8+CD57+ T cells (not recorded which) from PBMCs. These receptors all stem from a human donor in good health, serving as a control.

This clonotype showed up many times. The rearrangement joins TRBV20-1 to TRBJ2-3; the D gene is possibly TRBD2 (5 bases). This CDR3 is built from 14 residues. Germline V gives CDR1 DFQATT, CDR2 SNEGSKA (reference sequence). The V end was cut by 6 bases, the J end by 4 bases, with 17 bases between. This chain's CDR3 is CSASKDSPPDTQYF. CDR3 bases: TGCAGTGCGAGCAAGGACTCCCCCCCAGATACGCAGTATTTT.

This chain connects TRBV2 to TRBJ1-4; D gene unclear. Germline CDR1 reads SNHLY; CDR2 reads FYNNEI. This CDR3 comprises 11 residues. Trimming left V 4 bases short and J 8 bases short, with 5 bases between. CDR3 DNA: TGTGCCAGCAGTGTGGTGGAAAAACTGTTTTTT. This encodes CASSVVEKLFF. Drawing the rest from reference TRBV2 and TRBJ1-4, the complete variable domain is EPEVTQTPSHQVTQMGQEVILRCVPISNHLYFYWYRQILGQKVEFLVSFYNNEISEKSEIFDDQFSVERPDGSNFTLKIRSTKLEDSAMYFCASSVVEKLFFGSGTQLSVL.

This clonotype was seen more than once but under ten times. This may arise from a read error, as a much more abundant clone is one base away. The chain joins TRBV9 to TRBJ2-5; D gene unclear. This CDR3 has 14 residues. Germline loops: CDR1 SGDLS, CDR2 YYNGEE. Here the CDR3 DNA reads TGTGCCAGCAGCGTAGCGGGCAGAAAAGAGGCCCAGTACTTC. Its translation is CASSVAGRKEAQYF.

Comments on this clonotype: This may be a read error: a much more frequent sequence differs by one nucleotide. The chain combines TRBV5-1 with TRBJ2-5; tentative D call: TRBD2 (5 bases). Between the trimmed V and J ends, which lost 0 bases and 7 bases, there was a span of 13 bases. The germline V gene encodes CDR1 SGHRS and CDR2 YFSETQ. This CDR3 contains 14 residues. The CDR3 is CASSLDSGRGTQYF. The CDR3 coding sequence is TGCGCCAGCAGCTTGGATTCGGGTCGGGGGACCCAGTACTTC.

This clonotype was picked up a small number of times. The chain is built from TRBV10-3 and TRBJ2-7; D is unclear. CDR1 and CDR2 from the germline V gene are ENHRY and SYGVKD. V lost 3 bases and J 3 bases, leaving 12 bases between the germline ends. The CDR3 is 14 amino acids. The DNA for the CDR3 is TGTGCCATCAGTGAAAGTGGGGTCATCTACGAGCAGTACTTC. This translates into CAISESGVIYEQYF.

The rearrangement joins TRBV19 to TRBJ1-5, with TRBD1 matching 8 bases. The J segment lost 4 bases and the V segment lost 6 bases, leaving 8 bases of the junction unmatched. The CDR3 length is 15 residues. Per germline, CDR1 LNHDA and CDR2 SQIVND (reference sequence). CDR3 nucleotide sequence: TGTGCCAGTAGCTGGACAGGGTATGGTAATCAGCCCCAGCATTTT. Amino acid sequence: CASSWTGYGNQPQHF.

This rearrangement joins TRBV11-2 to TRBJ2-2, with TRBD1 matching 9 bases. The CDR3 loop spans 17 amino acids. Trimming cost V 5 bases and J 4 bases; bases outside gene matches: 11. Germline CDR1 reads SGHAT; CDR2 reads FQNNGV. CDR3 nucleotide sequence: TGTGCCAGCAGCCCAAGTACGGGACAGGGAAGCACCGGGGAGCTGTTTTTT. Translating gives CASSPSTGQGSTGELFF. The full variable domain, with the rest looked up from reference TRBV11-2 and TRBJ2-2, is EAGVAQSPRYKIIEKRQSVAFWCNPISGHATLYWYQQILGQGPKLLIQFQNNGVVDDSQLPKDRFSAERLKGVDSTLKIQPAKLEDSAVYLCASSPSTGQGSTGELFFGEGSRLTVL.

This clonotype was recorded at least ten times. This chain connects TRBV20-1 to TRBJ1-2, with a possible D match to TRBD1 (5 bases). The ends were cut back, 5 bases at V and 3 bases at J, with 7 bases in the middle. The CDR3 has 11 residues. Germline V lookup: CDR1 DFQATT, CDR2 SNEGSKA (reference sequence). CDR3 sequence: CSAGDYYGYTF. CDR3 sequence (DNA): TGCAGTGCTGGGGACTACTATGGCTACACCTTC.

The chain carries TRBV7-3 and TRBJ2-7; the D is unclear. CDR3 length: 13 amino acids. Between the trimmed V and J ends, which lost 9 bases and 3 bases, there was a span of 15 bases. Germline CDR1 is SGHTA and CDR2 is FQGTGA. The CDR3 spells CASSRDDRYEQYF. The DNA of the CDR3 is TGTGCCAGTAGTAGAGACGACCGCTACGAGCAGTACTTC.

This chain connects TRBV19 to TRBJ2-7; perhaps TRBD2 as D (7 bases). The CDR3 has 16 amino acids. In germline, CDR1 is LNHDA, CDR2 SQIVND (reference sequence). Trimming removed 3 bases at V and 2 bases at J, with 17 bases between. CDR3 sequence (DNA): TGTGCCAGTAGTATCGCAGGGGCGGGGGCCACCTACGAGCAGTACTTC. This codes for CASSIAGAGATYEQYF.

Details on this clonotype: One base away lies a much larger clone, so this may be a sequencing read error. The chain joins TRBV7-9 to TRBJ1-4; D unclear. The CDR3 is made up of 14 amino acids. The germline CDR1 and CDR2 sequences are SEHNR and FQNEAQ (reference sequence). V was trimmed by 8 bases and J by 4 bases, leaving 14 bases between them. The CDR3 nucleotides are TGTGCCAGCGGCGTAGGTCCCCGTAATGAAAAACTGTTTTTT. Residues: CASGVGPRNEKLFF. Together with reference TRBV7-9 and TRBJ1-4, the CDR3 gives the full variable domain: DTGVSQNPRHKITKRGQNVTFRCDPISEHNRLYWYRQTLGQGPEFLTYFQNEAQLEKSRLLSDRFSAERPKGSFSTLEIQRTEQGDSAMYLCASGVGPRNEKLFFGSGTQLSVL.

The chain recombines TRBV5-1 with TRBJ1-6, with D possibly being TRBD1 (5 bases). This CDR3 has 16 amino acids. The V end was cut by 3 bases, the J end by 6 bases, with 16 bases between. Germline V gene sequence: CDR1 SGHRS, CDR2 YFSETQ. The CDR3, as DNA: TGCGCCAGCAGCTCCCGGGGGGTGGGTACTAATTCACCCCTCCACTTT. Translated: CASSSRGVGTNSPLHF.

A few counts support this clonotype. The chain couples TRBV7-6 to TRBJ2-7; TRBD1 aligns across 7 bases. The ends lost 4 bases at V and 3 bases at J; junction bases unmatched: 9. The CDR3 runs 15 residues. Germline values: CDR1 SGHVS, CDR2 FNYEAQ. CDR3 loop: CASSSSSTGLYEQYF. In nucleotides, the CDR3 is TGTGCCAGCAGCTCCTCGTCGACAGGGCTCTACGAGCAGTACTTC.

This clonotype was seen repeatedly, ten times or more. The chain joins TRBV10-3 to TRBJ2-3; TRBD1 matches at 9 bases. The CDR3 length is 14 residues. Trimming removed 10 bases from V and 1 base from J; junction bases left unmatched: 6. The germline CDR1 and CDR2 sequences are ENHRY and SYGVKD. The CDR3 sequence: CATQQGAGTDTQYF. The CDR3 DNA reads TGTGCCACCCAACAGGGGGCTGGCACAGATACGCAGTATTTT.

Ten or more counts support this clonotype. CDR3 protein: CASRGTGSYGYTF. CDR3 DNA: TGTGCCAGCAGGGGGACAGGGAGCTATGGCTACACCTTC. This rearrangement joins TRBV12-3 or TRBV12-4 to TRBJ1-2, with TRBD1 identical over 9 bases. The CDR3 contains 13 residues. The J segment lost 4 bases and the V segment lost 6 bases, leaving 3 bases of the junction unmatched.

Turning to this clonotype: Lacking the conserved final phenylalanine or tryptophan, this CDR3 likely reflects a read error. The rearrangement joins TRBV10-3 to TRBJ2-1; 9 nucleotides line up with TRBD1. Germline V CDR1 and CDR2: ENHRY, SYGVKD. This CDR3 has 15 residues. The CDR3 sequence is CAIAGTGSSYNEQFL. The CDR3 nucleotides are TGTGCTATCGCGGGGACAGGGAGCTCCTACAATGAGCAGTTCCTC.

The sample holds many counts of this clonotype. The chain uses TRBV2 and TRBJ1-5; D uncertain. Trimming cost V 6 bases and J 7 bases, with 10 bases left between them. CDR1 is SNHLY and CDR2 is FYNNEI in the germline V gene. The CDR3 loop spans 12 amino acids. The CDR3 nucleotides read TGTGCCAGCAGGGGTGACGGACAGCCCCAGCATTTT. Its translation is CASRGDGQPQHF.

This clonotype was recorded many times. The chain carries TRBV15 and TRBJ1-2; the D is unclear. Germline loops: CDR1 LNHNV, CDR2 YYDKDF (reference sequence). V lost 3 bases and J 5 bases, leaving 10 bases between the germline ends. CDR3 length: 13 amino acids. The CDR3 spells CATSSPPLYGYTF. For the CDR3, the DNA is TGTGCCACCAGCAGCCCCCCGTTGTATGGCTACACCTTC.

The table lists this clonotype with a few counts. V is TRBV15 and J is TRBJ1-2; D possibly corresponds to TRBD1 (6 bases). Germline V gene lookup returns CDR1 LNHNV and CDR2 YYDKDF (reference sequence). Deletions cut 8 bases from V and 8 bases from J, with 15 bases between. The CDR3 has 12 amino acids. DNA for the CDR3: TGTGCCACCTCGGGGGACACCCGGGGCTACACCTTC. Translated, it gives CATSGDTRGYTF.

The chain couples TRBV10-3 to TRBJ1-3; tentatively, D is TRBD1 (5 bases). Germline loops: CDR1 ENHRY, CDR2 SYGVKD. V lost 6 bases to trimming and J lost 7 bases, with 7 bases between them. The CDR3 spans 11 residues. CDR3: CAISRGNTIYF. CDR3 in DNA: TGTGCCATCAGCCGGGGGAACACCATATATTTT.

In its sample, this clonotype was seen many times. The chain couples TRBV5-1 to TRBJ2-5, with no clear D. This CDR3 spans 11 amino acids. The V end was cut by 4 bases, the J end by 3 bases, with 4 bases between. The germline V gene has CDR1 SGHRS and CDR2 YFSETQ. CDR3 loop: CASSHEETQYF. CDR3 in DNA: TGCGCCAGCAGCCACGAAGAGACCCAGTACTTC. The complete variable domain, with remaining parts taken from reference TRBV5-1 and TRBJ2-5, reads KAGVTQTPRYLIKTRGQQVTLSCSPISGHRSVSWYQQTPGQGLQFLFEYFSETQRNKGNFPGRFSGRQFSNSRSEMNVSTLELGDSALYLCASSHEETQYFGPGTRLLVL.

This chain connects TRBV7-2 to TRBJ1-3, with D hard to call. V dropped 1 base and J dropped 11 bases, with 6 bases sitting between them. This CDR3 is built from 11 residues. Germline V gene sequence: CDR1 SGHTA, CDR2 FQGNSA. The CDR3 sequence: CASSLGLAIYF. The CDR3 region has the DNA TGTGCCAGCAGCTTAGGACTAGCCATATATTTT.

Comments on this clonotype: The junction and the germline gene differ at one end; a read error may be behind it. The rearrangement links TRBV29-1 to TRBJ2-1; D is perhaps TRBD2 (6 bases). The germline gives CDR1 SQVTM, CDR2 ANQGSEA. This CDR3 region has 13 residues. CDR3 in amino acids: CSVGGDAYNEQFF. Written as DNA, the CDR3 is TGCAGTGTTGGCGGGGACGCCTACAATGAGCAGTTCTTC.